Below are 20 T cell receptor beta chains sequenced from a single sample in a study of cytomegalovirus exposure and HLA in healthy donors. The PCR made use of 60 Vbeta and 13 Jbeta primers. Only in-frame clones appear in the TCRdb table, and some are missing; sequencing was by immunoSEQ multiplex PCR. Counted here are 90,000 to 150,000 clones, 15% occurring once; the ten biggest clones make up 1.5% to 2%. Sequenced sample: PBMCs. These TCRs come from a woman between 18 and 29 years old in good health and CMV-seronegative.

The chain carries TRBV5-4 and TRBJ2-7; TRBD1 matches at 10 bases. Looked up from germline, CDR1 is SGHNT and CDR2 is YYREEE (reference sequence). The trim removed 2 bases at V and 3 bases at J, leaving 11 bases unmatched. The CDR3 is made up of 17 amino acids. The CDR3 coding sequence is TGTGCCAGCAGCTTAAGCCGGCGACAGGGGGCAATCTACGAGCAGTACTTC. Translating it yields CASSLSRRQGAIYEQYF. Together with reference TRBV5-4 and TRBJ2-7, the CDR3 gives the full variable domain: ETGVTQSPTHLIKTRGQQVTLRCSSQSGHNTVSWYQQALGQGPQFIFQYYREEENGRGNFPPRFSGLQFPNYSSELNVNALELDDSALYLCASSLSRRQGAIYEQYFGPGTRLTVT.

The V gene is TRBV15, the J gene TRBJ2-3, with D possibly being TRBD2 (5 bases). This CDR3 contains 15 residues. The V and J ends lost 5 bases and 3 bases respectively, with 15 bases between them. Germline CDR1 and CDR2: LNHNV and YYDKDF (reference sequence). Here the CDR3 DNA reads TGTGCCACCAGCTTCCAAGGCGGAGGAACAGATACGCAGTATTTT. It translates to CATSFQGGGTDTQYF. The whole variable domain, filled in from reference TRBV15 and TRBJ2-3, reads DAMVIQNPRYQVTQFGKPVTLSCSQTLNHNVMYWYQQKSSQAPKLLFHYYDKDFNNEADTPDNFQSRRPNTSFCFLDIRSPGLGDTAMYLCATSFQGGGTDTQYFGPGTRLTVL.

This sequence joins TRBV14 and TRBJ2-1; TRBD1 agrees at 7 bases. CDR3 length equals 16 residues. The V and J ends lost 4 bases and 4 bases, in that order; junction bases with no gene match: 10. Germline V CDR1 and CDR2: SGHDN, FVKESK. The CDR3 region is CASSLEQGLPYNEQFF. Here the CDR3 DNA reads TGTGCCAGCAGCCTAGAACAGGGGCTTCCGTACAATGAGCAGTTCTTC.

This clone was seen only a few times. The genes are TRBV19 and TRBJ1-1; D not resolved. V was shortened by 3 bases and J by 3 bases, with 8 bases between the two germline ends. CDR3 length: 13 residues. Germline CDR1 is LNHDA and CDR2 is SQIVND (reference sequence). The chain's CDR3 is CASSMGQYTEAFF. The CDR3 coding sequence is TGTGCCAGTAGTATGGGCCAGTACACTGAAGCTTTCTTT.

This clone was found a few times. V and J are TRBV27 and TRBJ1-1, with D uncertain. Trimming pared 8 bases from V and 1 base from J, leaving 11 bases between. Germline V gives CDR1 MNHEY, CDR2 SMNVEV (reference sequence). CDR3 length equals 13 residues. CDR3 residues: CASVGSQNTEAFF. CDR3 nucleotides: TGTGCCAGCGTGGGGAGCCAGAACACTGAAGCTTTCTTT.

A few counts support this clone. V gene TRBV7-9 combines with J gene TRBJ2-5, with D hard to call. Trimming left V 2 bases short and J 5 bases short, with 12 bases between. From germline, CDR1 is SEHNR and CDR2 FQNEAQ (reference sequence). The CDR3 spans 14 residues. CDR3 sequence reads: CASSLMVVGETQYF. CDR3 nucleotide sequence: TGTGCCAGCAGCTTAATGGTCGTCGGGGAGACCCAGTACTTC.

A few counts support this clone. The genes are TRBV13 and TRBJ2-1; no clear D gene. The germline V and J ends were trimmed by 5 bases and 8 bases, with 10 bases remaining between them. The CDR3 is 12 residues long. Germline-derived CDR1 and CDR2 are PRHDT and FYEKMQ (reference sequence). The CDR3 nucleotides read TGTGCCAGCAGCATCACTACCGATGAGCAGTTCTTC. This sequence encodes CASSITTDEQFF.

The chain combines TRBV27 with TRBJ2-1; a weak D match, TRBD1 (6 bases). CDR3 size: 15 residues. Germline V gene data show CDR1 as MNHEY and CDR2 as SMNVEV (reference sequence). Trimming stripped 3 bases from V and 4 bases from J, with 13 bases between. This CDR3 reads CASSFFQGSYNEQFF. The CDR3 DNA sequence: TGTGCCAGCAGTTTCTTTCAGGGGTCATACAATGAGCAGTTCTTC.

Worth noting for this clone: A junction end diverges from the germline sequence, so it may reflect a read error. Other DNA sequences within the sample encode an identical CDR3. In nucleotides, the CDR3 is TGCGCCAGCAGCCCGTACAGGGGTATCGGGTTGAACACTGAAGCCTTCTTT. Translated, it gives CASSPYRGIGLNTEAFF. The chain couples TRBV5-1 to TRBJ1-1, with 7 bases lining up with TRBD1. This CDR3 is built from 17 residues. CDR1 and CDR2 from the germline V gene are SGHRS and YFSETQ.

V and J are TRBV15 and TRBJ1-1; weak D call: TRBD1 (5 bases). The germline V gene has CDR1 LNHNV and CDR2 YYDKDF (reference sequence). There are 13 residues in the CDR3. V gave up 6 bases and J gave up 4 bases, with 12 bases separating them. The CDR3 DNA reads as TGTGCCACCAGTTTTAAGGGGATCACTGAAGCTTTCTTT. It yields the protein CATSFKGITEAFF.

The chain combines TRBV13 with TRBJ1-1; weak D call: TRBD1 (5 bases). Trimming took off 5 bases at V and 1 base at J, with 11 bases between the two ends. Germline CDR1 is PRHDT and CDR2 is FYEKMQ (reference sequence). This CDR3 comprises 14 residues. This chain's CDR3 is CASSLMGGNTEAFF. The CDR3 DNA reads TGTGCCAGCAGCCTCATGGGGGGGAACACTGAAGCTTTCTTT.

The sample holds a few counts of this clone. The chain couples TRBV19 to TRBJ2-1, with TRBD2 as a possible D gene (6 bases). Per the germline V gene, CDR1 is LNHDA and CDR2 is SQIVND (reference sequence). CDR3 length equals 14 residues. Trimming removed 5 bases from V and 9 bases from J, with 17 bases in between. CDR3: CASSRLARGGEQFF. Written as DNA, the CDR3 is TGTGCCAGTAGTCGGCTAGCGAGGGGTGGTGAGCAGTTCTTC.

This clone was detected a few times. This chain connects TRBV6-5 to TRBJ2-1; D may be TRBD2 (5 bases). CDR1 is MNHEY, CDR2 SVGAGI, per germline. The CDR3 covers 11 residues. The V and J ends lost 7 bases and 14 bases respectively, with 15 bases between them. This CDR3 is CASTRGNEEFF. CDR3 DNA: TGTGCCAGCACCAGAGGGAACGAGGAGTTCTTC.

This clone was recorded a few times. The CDR3 DNA is TGTGCCAGCCGCGGGCCGGGGGCCAACGTCCTGACTTTC. Its protein is CASRGPGANVLTF. The chain is built from TRBV6-1 and TRBJ2-6; the D gene is possibly TRBD2 (5 bases). CDR1 is MNHNS, CDR2 SASEGT, per germline. CDR3 length: 13 amino acids. The V end lost 8 bases, the J end lost 4 bases, and 9 bases lay between the germline ends.

The rearrangement joins TRBV29-1 to TRBJ2-3; 9 nucleotides match TRBD2. The CDR3 length is 15 residues. V gave up 2 bases and J gave up 6 bases; unmatched junction bases: 9. Germline CDR1 SQVTM, CDR2 ANQGSEA. CDR3 amino acids: CSVERASGKADTQYF. The CDR3 DNA reads as TGCAGCGTTGAAAGGGCTAGCGGGAAAGCCGATACGCAGTATTTT.

The chain recombines TRBV28 with TRBJ2-3; D possibly corresponds to TRBD2 (6 bases). The CDR3 is 15 amino acids. Germline V gives CDR1 MDHEN, CDR2 SYDVKM. Trimming cost V 4 bases and J 1 base, with 12 bases left between them. The CDR3 is CASSSTSSGTDTQYF. The CDR3 DNA reads as TGTGCCAGCAGTTCCACTTCTAGCGGCACAGATACGCAGTATTTT.

This clone was seen more than once but under ten times. The chain has TRBV11-2 and TRBJ1-1; no clear D gene. The germline V gene has CDR1 SGHAT and CDR2 FQNNGV. The V gene lost 3 bases and the J gene lost 6 bases, with 14 bases spanning the gap. The CDR3 runs 14 residues. CDR3 bases: TGTGCCAGCAGCTTCGGAGGTATGAAGGCTGAAGCTTTCTTT. Protein sequence: CASSFGGMKAEAFF. The full variable domain, rest sourced from reference TRBV11-2 and TRBJ1-1, is EAGVAQSPRYKIIEKRQSVAFWCNPISGHATLYWYQQILGQGPKLLIQFQNNGVVDDSQLPKDRFSAERLKGVDSTLKIQPAKLEDSAVYLCASSFGGMKAEAFFGQGTRLTVV.

In its sample, this clone was seen a few times. This CDR3 is also generated by other DNA sequences in the sample. V gene TRBV4-1 combines with J gene TRBJ2-6; no firm D call. Trimming cost V 4 bases and J 0 bases, with 7 bases left between them. Germline CDR1 reads MGHRA; CDR2 reads YSYEKL. The CDR3 sequence is 15 residues long. DNA for the CDR3: TGCGCCAGCAGCCCAACGGGCTCTGGGGCCAACGTCCTGACTTTC. As protein: CASSPTGSGANVLTF.

This clone was seen a handful of times. The V call is TRBV7-9, the J call TRBJ2-3; D is perhaps TRBD2 (7 bases). Germline assignment: CDR1 SEHNR and CDR2 FQNEAQ (reference sequence). Trimming removed 4 bases from V and 2 bases from J, with 22 bases in between. CDR3 length: 18 residues. DNA of the CDR3: TGTGCCAGCAGCTCGGCTTCCGGGAGGACAGCAACCACAGATACGCAGTATTTT. This encodes CASSSASGRTATTDTQYF. The variable domain in full, completed from reference TRBV7-9 and TRBJ2-3, reads DTGVSQNPRHKITKRGQNVTFRCDPISEHNRLYWYRQTLGQGPEFLTYFQNEAQLEKSRLLSDRFSAERPKGSFSTLEIQRTEQGDSAMYLCASSSASGRTATTDTQYFGPGTRLTVL.

The V gene is TRBV6-1, the J gene TRBJ2-2, with 7 bases lining up with TRBD2. The CDR3 spans 16 residues. Losses at the gene ends were 2 bases for V and 4 bases for J; bases not matched to a gene: 7. Germline values: CDR1 MNHNS, CDR2 SASEGT. CDR3 in amino acids: CASSEMGGSATGELFF. In DNA, the CDR3 is TGTGCCAGCAGTGAAATGGGGGGGAGCGCCACCGGGGAGCTGTTTTTT.